This is a list of T cell receptor beta chains from one sample in a study of response to subunit inactivated influenza vaccine. TCRdb recomputed calls from the RT-PCR reads with MiXCR, one row per CDR3 protein. The table has about 540,000 distinct CDR3 sequences, roughly a quarter seen once. Another study also made use of these data, one on T cells expressing NK-cell markers.

The sample here was CD4+ T cells sorted from PBMCs, taken about 11 days after vaccination. These receptors were taken from a man aged 50-60 years who received an inactivated influenza vaccine. Each CDR3 is given with its conserved first and last residue. A D gene is named only where the DNA matches it firmly. Not all rows give a size; the values are once, few, many and, for expanded clones, a class.

clone size	D gene	V gene	J gene	CDR3 DNA	CDR3 protein
few	NA	TRBV9	TRBJ2-7	TGTGCCAGCAGCGTGAACTCCGGGGGGCTGGGGGAGCAGTACTTC	CASSVNSGGLGEQYF
few	TRBD2	TRBV12-3/TRBV12-4	TRBJ2-3	TGTGCCAGCAGCCGGACTAGAAGCACAGATACGCAGTATTTT	CASSRTRSTDTQYF
NA	NA	TRBV15	TRBJ2-3	TGTGCCACCAGCACTTACAGGGACGGGACAGATACGCAGTATTTT	CATSTYRDGTDTQYF
few	NA	TRBV20-1	TRBJ1-5	TGCAGTGCCGCGGACGGTAATAGCAATCAGCCCCAGCATTTT	CSAADGNSNQPQHF
few	NA	TRBV10-3	TRBJ2-3	TGTGCCATCAGTGAGTCTCACGGCACAGATACGCAGTATTTT	CAISESHGTDTQYF
NA	TRBD2	TRBV7-9	TRBJ2-1	TGTGCCAGCAGCTTCCCTCGGGGGGGCTCCTACAATGAGCAGTTCTTC	CASSFPRGGSYNEQFF
NA	TRBD1	TRBV7-2	TRBJ1-1	TGTGCCAGCAGCTTAAGGACAGGGGCGTATACTGAAGCTTTCTTT	CASSLRTGAYTEAFF
many	TRBD1	TRBV5-1	TRBJ2-7	TGCGCCAGCAGCTTGGCCGGACAGGGATACGAGCAGTACTTC	CASSLAGQGYEQYF
few	TRBD2	TRBV28	TRBJ2-4	TGTGCCAGCTCCGAAAGCGGGGTGAATGACATTCAGTACTTC	CASSESGVNDIQYF
few	TRBD2	TRBV28	TRBJ2-7	TGTGCCAGCAGACTGCGGCTAGCGGGAGTCTACGAGCAGTACTTC	CASRLRLAGVYEQYF
NA	TRBD2	TRBV10-2	TRBJ2-2	TGCGCCAGCAGTGGTTTCGGGACTAGCGCCAACGTCGGGGAGCTGTTTTTT	CASSGFGTSANVGELFF
NA	NA	TRBV6-1	TRBJ2-7	TGTGCCAGCACCAGAATGGCGGGAAAAGGGTCCTACGAGCAGTACTTC	CASTRMAGKGSYEQYF
NA	TRBD1	TRBV20-1	TRBJ1-1	TGCAGTGCTAGAAAGGGAGCACAGGGGAGGAACACTGAAGCTTTCTTT	CSARKGAQGRNTEAFF
NA	NA	TRBV11-2	TRBJ2-2	TGTGCCAGCAGCTGGGAGACCGGGGAGCTGTTTTTT	CASSWETGELFF
NA	TRBD1	TRBV10-3	TRBJ2-2	TGTGCCATCAGTGAGCAAGTGACAGGGACGAACACCGGGGAGCTGTTTTTT	CAISEQVTGTNTGELFF
NA	NA	TRBV6-2/TRBV6-3	TRBJ2-7	TGTGCCAGCAGTTACCGGGGGAAGTACGAGCAGTACTTC	CASSYRGKYEQYF
NA	TRBD2	TRBV11-2	TRBJ2-7	TGTGCCAGCCATAGAACTAGCGGGGAGGCCTACGAGCAGTACTTC	CASHRTSGEAYEQYF
few	NA	TRBV15	TRBJ1-1	TGTGCCACCAGCAGAGATCGGGGGCTGGAGAACACTGAAGCTTTCTTT	CATSRDRGLENTEAFF
NA	NA	TRBV2	TRBJ2-5	TGTGCCAGCAGTGATCGGCAGGGGAACCAAGAGACCCAGTACTTC	CASSDRQGNQETQYF
NA	NA	TRBV6-5	TRBJ2-1	TGTGCCAGCAGTCAGGCAACGGGGAAGCAGTTCTTC	CASSQATGKQFF
NA	NA	TRBV21-1	TRBJ2-2	TGTGCCAGCAGCAAAGGAGGTCAGAGATCGAACACCGGGGAGCTGTTTTTT	CASSKGGQRSNTGELFF
few	TRBD2	TRBV12-3/TRBV12-4	TRBJ2-1	TGTGCCAGCAACTCCCCAACTAGCGGGAGGGGAAGGAATGAGCAGTTCTTC	CASNSPTSGRGRNEQFF
NA	NA	TRBV5-1	TRBJ2-7	TGCGCCAGCAGCTTCAGCACGGACAGGAGGGCAGGGTACGAGCAGTACTTC	CASSFSTDRRAGYEQYF
NA	TRBD2	TRBV20-1	TRBJ2-1	TGCAGTGCTAGATCGGGGACTAGCGGGGCGAGTGAGCAGTTCTTC	CSARSGTSGASEQFF
NA	TRBD1	TRBV18	TRBJ2-7	TGTGCCAGCCTAAGACAGGGGCACTCCTACGAGCAGTACTTC	CASLRQGHSYEQYF
NA	NA	TRBV9	TRBJ2-1	TGTGCCAGCAGCGTAGAAAGTGGACAGTACAATGAGCAGTTCTTC	CASSVESGQYNEQFF
NA	NA	TRBV11-3	TRBJ1-1	TGTGCCAGCAGCTTAGGGGACCGACAAGAAGCTTTCTTT	CASSLGDRQEAFF
NA	NA	TRBV20-1	TRBJ2-7	TGCAGTGCTAAGTCTGGGGGCGGCATCGGGTACGAGCAGTACTTC	CSAKSGGGIGYEQYF
NA	NA	TRBV7-9	TRBJ2-1	TGTGCCAGCAGCTTTCCCAACAGGGATGAGCAGTTCTTC	CASSFPNRDEQFF
few	TRBD1	TRBV28	TRBJ2-7	TGTGCCAGCAAAGACAGGGACGTCCCCTACGAGCAGTACTTC	CASKDRDVPYEQYF
few	TRBD2	TRBV10-3	TRBJ2-5	TGTGCCATCGCGGCGGCGGGGGGTCAAGAGACCCAGTACTTC	CAIAAAGGQETQYF
many	NA	TRBV12-3/TRBV12-4	TRBJ2-5	TGTGCCAGCAGTTTAATCGCCCTCCAAGAGACCCAGTACTTC	CASSLIALQETQYF
few	NA	TRBV6-5	TRBJ2-5	TGTGCCAGCAGTTACTCGGCTAGTCCCCAAGAGACCCAGTACTTC	CASSYSASPQETQYF
few	TRBD1	TRBV11-2	TRBJ2-5	TGTGCCAGCAGCGCACTCGACAGGGCCCTGTACTTC	CASSALDRALYF
NA	NA	TRBV7-9	TRBJ2-5	TGTGCCAGCAGCTTAGCTAACAACCAAGAGACCCAGTACTTC	CASSLANNQETQYF
NA	NA	TRBV29-1	TRBJ2-1	TGCAGCGTTTTGGGGAGTGGGACCTACAATGAGCAGTTCTTC	CSVLGSGTYNEQFF
many	NA	TRBV28	TRBJ2-5	TGTGCCAGCAGTCATCCTATCCCCGGGACACCCGACAAGGGGTACTTC	CASSHPIPGTPDKGYF